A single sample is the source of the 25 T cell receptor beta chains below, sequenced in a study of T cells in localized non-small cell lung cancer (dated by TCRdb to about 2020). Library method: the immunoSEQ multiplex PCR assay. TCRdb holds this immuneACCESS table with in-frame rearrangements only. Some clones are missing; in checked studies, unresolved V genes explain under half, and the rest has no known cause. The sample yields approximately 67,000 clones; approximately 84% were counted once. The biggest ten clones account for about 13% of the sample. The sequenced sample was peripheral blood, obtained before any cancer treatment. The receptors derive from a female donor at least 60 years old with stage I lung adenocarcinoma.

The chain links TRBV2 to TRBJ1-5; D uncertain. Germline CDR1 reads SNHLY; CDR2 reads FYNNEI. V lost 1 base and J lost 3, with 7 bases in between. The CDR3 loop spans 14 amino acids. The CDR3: CASSEEAYNQPQHF. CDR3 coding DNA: TGTGCCAGCAGTGAAGAGGCCTACAATCAGCCCCAGCATTTT.

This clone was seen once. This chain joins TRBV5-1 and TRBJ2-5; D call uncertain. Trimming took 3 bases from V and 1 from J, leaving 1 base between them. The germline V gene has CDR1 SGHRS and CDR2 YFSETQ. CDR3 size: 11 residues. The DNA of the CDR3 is TGCGCCAGCAGCTCCCAAGAGACCCAGTACTTC. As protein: CASSSQETQYF. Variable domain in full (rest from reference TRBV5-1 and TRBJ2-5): KAGVTQTPRYLIKTRGQQVTLSCSPISGHRSVSWYQQTPGQGLQFLFEYFSETQRNKGNFPGRFSGRQFSNSRSEMNVSTLELGDSALYLCASSSQETQYFGPGTRLLVL.

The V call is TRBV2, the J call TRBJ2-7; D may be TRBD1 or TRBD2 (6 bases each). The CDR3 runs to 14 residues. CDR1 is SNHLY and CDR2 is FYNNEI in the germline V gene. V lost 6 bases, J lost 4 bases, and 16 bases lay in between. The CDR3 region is CASRQPGADYEQYF. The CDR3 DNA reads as TGTGCCAGCAGGCAACCGGGGGCAGATTACGAGCAGTACTTC.

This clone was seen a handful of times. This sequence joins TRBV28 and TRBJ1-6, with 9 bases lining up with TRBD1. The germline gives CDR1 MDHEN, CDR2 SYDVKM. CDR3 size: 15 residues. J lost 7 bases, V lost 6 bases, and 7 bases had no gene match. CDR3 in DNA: TGTGCCAGCAGGGCCCGGACAGGGGAGAATTCACCCCTCCACTTT. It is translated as CASRARTGENSPLHF.

The CDR3 spells CASSHLPPGGGGAKNIQYF. CDR3 DNA sequence: TGTGCCAGCAGCCACCTCCCACCAGGGGGCGGTGGTGCCAAAAACATTCAGTACTTC. The chain recombines TRBV4-2 with TRBJ2-4, with TRBD1 matching over 8 bases. The germline V gene has CDR1 LGHNA and CDR2 YNFKEQ. The CDR3 has 19 residues. V gave up 3 bases and J gave up 1 base; unmatched junction bases: 14.

The CDR3 loop reads CAISPGTGVYNEQFF. The CDR3 bases are TGTGCCATCAGTCCCGGGACAGGAGTCTACAATGAGCAGTTCTTC. This rearrangement joins TRBV10-3 to TRBJ2-1; TRBD1 aligns across 8 bases. V trimming: 5 bases; J trimming: 3 bases; junction bases outside the gene matches: 6. This CDR3 contains 15 residues. CDR1 is ENHRY and CDR2 is SYGVKD in the germline V gene.

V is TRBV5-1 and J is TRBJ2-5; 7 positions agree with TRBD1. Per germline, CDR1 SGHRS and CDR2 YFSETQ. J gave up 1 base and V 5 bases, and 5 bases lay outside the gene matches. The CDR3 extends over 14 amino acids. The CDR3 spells CASRPGTAQETQYF. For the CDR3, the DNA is TGCGCCAGCAGGCCCGGGACAGCCCAAGAGACCCAGTACTTC.

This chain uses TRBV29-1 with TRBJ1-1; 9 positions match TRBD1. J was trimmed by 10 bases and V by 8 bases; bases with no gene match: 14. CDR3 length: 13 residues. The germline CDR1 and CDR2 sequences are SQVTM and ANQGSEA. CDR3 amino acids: CSTKVGQGLGAFF. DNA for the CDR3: TGCAGCACTAAGGTCGGACAGGGGCTGGGAGCTTTCTTT.

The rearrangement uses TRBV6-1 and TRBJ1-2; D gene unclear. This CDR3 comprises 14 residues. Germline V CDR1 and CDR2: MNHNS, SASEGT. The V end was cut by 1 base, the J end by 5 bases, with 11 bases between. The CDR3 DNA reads TGTGCCAGCAGTGAAGTCGGTACTCGATATGGCTACACCTTC. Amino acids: CASSEVGTRYGYTF.

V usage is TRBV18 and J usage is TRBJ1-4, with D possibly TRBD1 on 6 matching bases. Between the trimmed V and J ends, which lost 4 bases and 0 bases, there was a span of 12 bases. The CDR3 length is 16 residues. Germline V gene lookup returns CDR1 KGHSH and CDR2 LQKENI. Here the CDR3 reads CASSRDMTATNEKLFF. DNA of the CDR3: TGTGCCAGCTCACGGGACATGACGGCAACTAATGAAAAACTGTTTTTT.

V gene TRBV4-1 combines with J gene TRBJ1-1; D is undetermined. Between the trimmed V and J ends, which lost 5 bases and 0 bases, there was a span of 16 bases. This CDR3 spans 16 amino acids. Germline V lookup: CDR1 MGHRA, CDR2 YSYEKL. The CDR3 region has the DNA TGCGCCAGCAGCTCCCGCAAGCTCGCTATGAACACTGAAGCTTTCTTT. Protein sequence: CASSSRKLAMNTEAFF.

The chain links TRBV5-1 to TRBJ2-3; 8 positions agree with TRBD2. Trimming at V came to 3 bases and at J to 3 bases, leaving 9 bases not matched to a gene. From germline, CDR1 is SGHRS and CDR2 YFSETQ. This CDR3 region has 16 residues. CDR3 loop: CASSSGGAGATDTQYF. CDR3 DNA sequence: TGCGCCAGCAGCTCCGGAGGAGCGGGAGCTACAGATACGCAGTATTTT.

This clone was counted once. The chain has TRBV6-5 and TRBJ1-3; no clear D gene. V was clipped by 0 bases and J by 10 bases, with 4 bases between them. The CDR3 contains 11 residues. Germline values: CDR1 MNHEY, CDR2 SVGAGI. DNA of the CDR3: TGTGCCAGCAGTTACTCGGGGACCATATATTTT. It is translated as CASSYSGTIYF.

CDR3 in DNA: TGTGCCAGCAGTGGCAGTAATTCACCCCTCCACTTT. Translation: CASSGSNSPLHF. The V gene is TRBV6-1, the J gene TRBJ1-6; D not certain. Germline V gene sequence: CDR1 MNHNS, CDR2 SASEGT. This CDR3 has 12 residues. V was clipped by 4 bases and J by 6 bases, with 4 bases between them.

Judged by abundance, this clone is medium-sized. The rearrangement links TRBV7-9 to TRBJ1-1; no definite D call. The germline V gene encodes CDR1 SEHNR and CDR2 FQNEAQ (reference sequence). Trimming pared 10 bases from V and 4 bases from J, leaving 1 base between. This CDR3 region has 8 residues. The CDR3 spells CATTEAFF. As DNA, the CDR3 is TGTGCCACCACTGAAGCTTTCTTT.

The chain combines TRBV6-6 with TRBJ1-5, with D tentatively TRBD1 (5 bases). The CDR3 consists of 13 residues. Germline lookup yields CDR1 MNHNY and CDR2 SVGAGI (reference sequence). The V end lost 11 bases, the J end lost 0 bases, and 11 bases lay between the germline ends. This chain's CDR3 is CALGGSSNQPQHF. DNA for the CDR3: TGTGCCCTTGGGGGTTCTAGCAATCAGCCCCAGCATTTT.

CDR3 loop: CASSDARTGSYEQYF. The CDR3 coding sequence is TGTGCCAGCAGCGACGCCCGGACAGGGTCCTACGAGCAGTACTTC. The genes are TRBV6-6 and TRBJ2-7; TRBD1 aligns across 8 bases. There are 15 residues in the CDR3. V lost 6 bases and J lost 1; bases outside the gene matches: 8. Per germline, CDR1 MNHNY and CDR2 SVGAGI (reference sequence).

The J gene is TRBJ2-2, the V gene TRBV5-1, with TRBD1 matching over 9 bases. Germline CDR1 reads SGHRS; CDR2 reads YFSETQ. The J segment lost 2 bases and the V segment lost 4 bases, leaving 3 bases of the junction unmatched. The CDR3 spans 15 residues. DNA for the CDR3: TGCGCCAGCAGCGCGGGACAGGGAAACACCGGGGAGCTGTTTTTT. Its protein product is CASSAGQGNTGELFF.

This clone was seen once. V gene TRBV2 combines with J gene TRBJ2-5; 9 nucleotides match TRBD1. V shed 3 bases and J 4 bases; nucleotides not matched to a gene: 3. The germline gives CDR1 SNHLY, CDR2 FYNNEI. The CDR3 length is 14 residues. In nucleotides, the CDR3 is TGTGCCAGCAGTGAGGGGACAGGGAGAGAGACCCAGTACTTC. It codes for CASSEGTGRETQYF.

CDR3 in DNA: TGCAGCGTTGAAGGGCTAACTAGCACAGATACGCAGTATTTT. It codes for CSVEGLTSTDTQYF. The chain joins TRBV29-1 to TRBJ2-3, with D unclear. The V and J ends lost 1 base and 0 bases respectively, with 8 bases between them. The germline V gene has CDR1 SQVTM and CDR2 ANQGSEA. The CDR3 runs to 14 residues.

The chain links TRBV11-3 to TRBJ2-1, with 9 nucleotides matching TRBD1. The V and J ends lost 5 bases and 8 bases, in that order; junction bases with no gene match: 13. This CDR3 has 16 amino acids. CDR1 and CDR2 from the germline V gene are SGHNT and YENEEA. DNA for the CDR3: TGTGCCAGCAGCCCATCCGGGACAGGGAGCCGGCATGAGCAGTTCTTC. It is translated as CASSPSGTGSRHEQFF. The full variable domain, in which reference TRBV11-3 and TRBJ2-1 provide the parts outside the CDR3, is EAGVVQSPRYKIIEKKQPVAFWCNPISGHNTLYWYLQNLGQGPELLIRYENEEAVDDSQLPKDRFSAERLKGVDSTLKIQPAELGDSAVYLCASSPSGTGSRHEQFFGPGTRLTVL.

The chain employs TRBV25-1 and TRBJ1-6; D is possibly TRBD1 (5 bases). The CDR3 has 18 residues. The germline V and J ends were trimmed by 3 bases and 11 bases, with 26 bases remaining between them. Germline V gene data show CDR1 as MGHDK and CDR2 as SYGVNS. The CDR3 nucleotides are TGTGCCAGCAGTGACTTACCTGGGGACCTCCTCTACGGTCCACCCCTCCACTTT. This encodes CASSDLPGDLLYGPPLHF.

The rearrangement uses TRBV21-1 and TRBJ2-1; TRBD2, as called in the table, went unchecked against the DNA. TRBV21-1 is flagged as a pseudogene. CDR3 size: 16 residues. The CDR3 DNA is TGTGCCAGCAGCAAAGGGTGGGGGAGGTCCTACAATGAGCAGTTCTTC. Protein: CASSKGWGRSYNEQFF.

In DNA, the CDR3 is TGTGCCACCCCGGCCGGACAGGAGTATTATGGCTACACCTTC. Its translation is CATPAGQEYYGYTF. This chain connects TRBV6-4 to TRBJ1-2, with 7 bases identical to TRBD1. The V gene end was trimmed by 10 bases and the J gene end by 5 bases; junction bases not matched to a gene: 13. Germline V gene data show CDR1 as MRHNA and CDR2 as SNTAGT. The CDR3 has 14 residues.

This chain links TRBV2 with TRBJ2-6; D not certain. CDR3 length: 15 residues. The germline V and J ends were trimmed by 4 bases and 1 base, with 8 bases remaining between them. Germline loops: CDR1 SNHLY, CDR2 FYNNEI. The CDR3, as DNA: TGTGCCAGCAGTGGCGGCAATTCTGGGGCCAACGTCCTGACTTTC. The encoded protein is CASSGGNSGANVLTF.